The present entry profiles one TCR beta chain with its context. Its antigen remains unknown. In the same sample, other DNA sequences code for this CDR3. TCRdb's table, derived via immunoSEQ multiplex PCR, lists solely in-frame clones and lacks some. The sample includes roughly 760,000 clones, roughly 70% seen only once; the top ten take approximately 1.7%. The data were obtained in a study of shared clonotypes between healthy human individuals. Study findings and constraints: Sampling covered nothing but blood. Tissue TCR repertoires likely differ from those found in blood. With a handful of donors compared, 4.5% to 6.5% of naive CD4 clonotypes were shared.

Trimming cost V 1 base and J 3 bases; bases outside gene matches: 3. From germline, CDR1 is SNHLY and CDR2 FYNNEI. The CDR3 loop spans 14 amino acids. The authors divided CD4+ cells into CD45RA+ naive and CD45RA-negative memory subsets. The chain couples TRBV2 to TRBJ2-7, with 7 bases that match TRBD2. The sample consisted of memory CD4+ T cells sorted from blood. Subset of the sample: CD45RA-negative fraction. The TCR comes from a woman aged 25 to 39 in good health. CDR3 in DNA: TGTGCCAGCAGTGAAGAGGGCGGGGGCTACGAGCAGTACTTC. It specifies CASSEEGGGYEQYF.